This TCR beta chain was captured in a study of OX40 agonist ivuxolimab in advanced cancers. Study overall: Of the participants, under 50% had some prior anti-PD-1, anti-PD-L1 or anti-CTLA-4 therapy, which was allowed. Findings and limits, study-wide: Specificity for antigen went undetermined in the expanded peripheral T cells.

CDR1 SGHVS and CDR2 FNYEAQ come from the germline V gene. Trimming cost V 1 base and J 6 bases, with 9 bases left between them. This CDR3 is 13 amino acids long. To note about this clone: Its antigen remains unknown.

Sampling of blood occurred at baseline, cycle 4 day 1, and cycle 7 day 1. This table comes from immunoSEQ multiplex PCR, and its TCRdb copy is limited to in-frame clones, with some not included. The repertoire consists of approximately 88,000 clones, with around nine tenths occurring once and the leading ten covering approximately 0.28%. The receptor was derived from an adult with an advanced solid tumor such as melanoma, head and neck, liver or kidney cancer. The input for sequencing was CD4+ or CD8+ T cells sorted from blood, taken in a trial of the OX40 agonist ivuxolimab. The rearrangement uses TRBV7-6 and TRBJ1-1; TRBD1 might be the D (6 bases). CDR3 DNA: TGTGCCAGCAGCTTAGATAGGGGGTCTGAAGCTTTCTTT. Its protein is CASSLDRGSEAFF.